The present T cell receptor beta chain was sequenced within a study of shared clonotypes between healthy human individuals. Overall study results and limits: Naive CD4 clonotypes overlapped across a handful of donors at roughly 5.1%. Naive subsets, compared against memory subsets, generally had larger estimated richness values. The generation probabilities recorded for non-shared clonotypes fell below those of clonotypes shared by all four donors.

Per the original data handling: As immunoSEQ supplied junction-only sequences (without quality scores), filtering differed. Clones were sequenced by immunoSEQ multiplex PCR, and TCRdb holds only the in-frame ones, with some missing. That table is the source of V, J and clone size, and D and trimming were worked out from the DNA. The sample holds hundreds of thousands of clones, 92% seen once. Details on this clone: Its cognate antigen is unknown.

CD45RO-negative, CCR7-selected cells formed the naive CD8 fraction, which excluded terminally differentiated effector memory CD45RA+ cells. V shed 6 bases and J 1 base; nucleotides not matched to a gene: 8. Per the germline V gene, CDR1 is SNHLY and CDR2 is FYNNEI. The CDR3 covers 17 residues. The receptor was isolated from a man under 40 in good health. The chain links TRBV2 to TRBJ2-3; 12 bases agree with TRBD2. The sequenced material came from naive CD8+ T cells sorted from blood. For the CDR3, the DNA is TGTGCCAGCAGGGAACGACTAGCGGGAGCGGGCACAGATACGCAGTATTTT. Protein: CASRERLAGAGTDTQYF.